This entry lists 26 T cell receptor beta chains sequenced from one sample in a study of CD8 T cells in ankylosing spondylitis. TCRdb called the 5' RACE reads again in MiXCR, with one record for every CDR3 protein. In the table there are tens of thousands of distinct CDR3 sequences, around 25% of which are singletons. Input material: blood, either unsorted or a sorted T cell fraction (not recorded which). The receptors stem from a male donor with ankylosing spondylitis or in good health (not recorded which).

This clonotype was picked up a small number of times. The rearrangement links TRBV12-5 to TRBJ2-3; no definite D call. V was clipped by 6 bases and J by 4 bases, with 14 bases between them. CDR3 length equals 14 residues. Germline V gene data show CDR1 as LGHNT and CDR2 as FRNRAP. The CDR3 bases are TGTGCTAGTGGCCCTCATGAAGAGGCAGATACGCAGTATTTT. Its protein product is CASGPHEEADTQYF.

This clonotype was seen a few times. This chain joins TRBV9 and TRBJ1-2; D call uncertain. This CDR3 contains 15 residues. V gave up 0 bases and J gave up 4 bases, with 13 bases separating them. From germline, CDR1 is SGDLS and CDR2 YYNGEE. CDR3 amino acids: CASSVGASGRYGYTF. The CDR3, as DNA: TGTGCCAGCAGCGTAGGGGCATCGGGCCGCTATGGCTACACCTTC.

The table lists this clonotype with a few counts. The chain is built from TRBV3-1 and TRBJ2-7; D is uncertain. The CDR3 covers 15 residues. Germline-derived CDR1 and CDR2 are LGHDT and YNNKEL (reference sequence). Trimming took off 4 bases at V and 2 bases at J, with 15 bases between the two ends. CDR3 region: CASSPQVDATYEQYF. Written as DNA, the CDR3 is TGTGCCAGCAGCCCACAAGTGGACGCGACCTACGAGCAGTACTTC.

This clonotype was observed a few times. The chain carries TRBV20-1 and TRBJ1-4; 10 bases are shared with TRBD1. The germline V gene has CDR1 DFQATT and CDR2 SNEGSKA (reference sequence). This CDR3 spans 14 amino acids. V gave up 7 bases and J gave up 7 bases; unmatched junction bases: 9. The chain's CDR3 is CSGRDRGVSEKLFF. CDR3 DNA: TGCAGTGGCCGGGACAGGGGCGTCAGTGAAAAACTGTTTTTT.

The V call is TRBV12-3 or TRBV12-4, the J call TRBJ2-5; D ambiguous. The CDR3 is 13 residues long. Trimming removed 2 bases from V and 2 bases from J, with 6 bases in between. The CDR3 is CASSLWLQETQYF. The DNA for the CDR3 is TGTGCCAGCAGTTTATGGCTGCAAGAGACCCAGTACTTC.

This clonotype was counted between two and nine times. The chain employs TRBV20-1 and TRBJ2-1, with TRBD1 identical over 7 bases. The CDR3 extends over 13 amino acids. From germline, CDR1 is DFQATT and CDR2 SNEGSKA (reference sequence). After removal of 5 bases from V and 4 bases from J, the junction contained 5 bases not matched to a gene. CDR3 sequence (DNA): TGCAGTGCTGGGGGACAGCTGTACAATGAGCAGTTCTTC. Protein sequence: CSAGGQLYNEQFF.

This sequence joins TRBV5-6 and TRBJ1-1, with unresolved D. Trimming stripped 3 bases from V and 3 bases from J, with 15 bases between. Germline CDR1 reads SGHDT; CDR2 reads YYEEEE. The CDR3 consists of 15 residues. The CDR3 region is CASSYLSEDDTEAFF. The CDR3 bases are TGTGCCAGCAGCTATCTTTCGGAGGACGACACTGAAGCTTTCTTT.

The V gene is TRBV20-1, the J gene TRBJ1-1, with a tentative D call TRBD1 (5 bases). The CDR3 runs to 15 residues. The germline V gene has CDR1 DFQATT and CDR2 SNEGSKA (reference sequence). The V and J ends lost 6 bases and 4 bases respectively, with 21 bases between them. CDR3 residues: CSAGGRSLGRTEAFF. In DNA, the CDR3 is TGCAGTGCCGGAGGACGTTCCTTGGGACGCACTGAAGCTTTCTTT.

The chain is built from TRBV7-8 and TRBJ1-2; D is unresolved. The V and J ends lost 1 base and 4 bases respectively, with 7 bases between them. The CDR3 spans 13 residues. CDR1 SGHVS and CDR2 FQNEAQ come from the germline V gene. As DNA, the CDR3 is TGTGCCAGCAGCTTAGGGCGGAGCTATGGCTACACCTTC. As protein: CASSLGRSYGYTF. Combining the CDR3 with reference TRBV7-8 and TRBJ1-2 gives the whole variable domain GAGVSQSPRYKVAKRGQDVALRCDPISGHVSLFWYQQALGQGPEFLTYFQNEAQLDKSGLPSDRFFAERPEGSVSTLKIQRTQQEDSAVYLCASSLGRSYGYTFGSGTRLTVV.

This clonotype was seen a handful of times. This chain links TRBV7-2 with TRBJ2-3, with D possibly TRBD2 on 6 matching bases. The germline gives CDR1 SGHTA, CDR2 FQGNSA. Between the trimmed V and J ends, which lost 5 bases and 3 bases, there was a span of 15 bases. This CDR3 is built from 15 residues. CDR3 nucleotides: TGTGCCAGCAGCCCGACGGGGGTCTGGACAGATACGCAGTATTTT. It specifies CASSPTGVWTDTQYF.

The chain has TRBV28 and TRBJ2-1; D ambiguous. The CDR3 length is 14 residues. V gave up 2 bases and J gave up 0 bases, with 5 bases separating them. The germline V gene encodes CDR1 MDHEN and CDR2 SYDVKM. The CDR3 DNA sequence: TGTGCCAGCAGTTTAGGAGACTCCTACAATGAGCAGTTCTTC. Translated, it gives CASSLGDSYNEQFF.

This sequence joins TRBV7-2 and TRBJ2-7, with 7 bases lining up with TRBD2. The J segment lost 5 bases and the V segment lost 2 bases, leaving 6 bases of the junction unmatched. This CDR3 contains 14 residues. Germline V lookup: CDR1 SGHTA, CDR2 FQGNSA. The CDR3 DNA reads as TGTGCCAGCAGCTTAATGGGAGGGTCGGACGAGCAGTACGTC. This encodes CASSLMGGSDEQYV.

The rearrangement links TRBV9 to TRBJ2-5; D perhaps matches TRBD2 (6 bases). Germline CDR1 and CDR2: SGDLS and YYNGEE. The germline V and J ends were trimmed by 3 bases and 5 bases, with 11 bases remaining between them. This CDR3 spans 13 amino acids. CDR3 nucleotides: TGTGCCAGCAGCGGTGCAGGGAGGGAGACCCAGTACTTC. It encodes CASSGAGRETQYF.

The chain carries TRBV5-5 and TRBJ1-5; D perhaps matches TRBD1 (6 bases). The CDR3 extends over 17 amino acids. Trimming left V 2 bases short and J 8 bases short, with 23 bases between. Germline CDR1 SGHKS, CDR2 YYEKEE (reference sequence). CDR3 residues: CASSFGTLDRHPKPQHF. The CDR3 coding sequence is TGTGCCAGCAGCTTTGGAACATTGGACAGACACCCTAAGCCCCAGCATTTT.

This clonotype came up a few times. The DNA of the CDR3 is TGTGCCAGCACCCCCCAAGAGACCCAGTACTTC. Amino acid sequence: CASTPQETQYF. This chain uses TRBV7-2 with TRBJ2-5; D gene ambiguous. There are 11 residues in the CDR3. Germline V lookup: CDR1 SGHTA, CDR2 FQGNSA. The ends were cut back, 7 bases at V and 1 base at J, with 4 bases in the middle.

The chain is built from TRBV20-1 and TRBJ2-1; D might be TRBD2 (6 bases). The CDR3 is made up of 13 amino acids. Trimming removed 6 bases at V and 8 bases at J, with 17 bases between. The germline gives CDR1 DFQATT, CDR2 SNEGSKA (reference sequence). CDR3 DNA sequence: TGCAGTGCAGACGGTCCTGGAGGGGATGAGCAGTTCTTC. The encoded protein is CSADGPGGDEQFF.

The chain carries TRBV12-3 or TRBV12-4 and TRBJ2-7, with a tentative D call TRBD2 (6 bases). This CDR3 spans 13 amino acids. Trimming removed 3 bases at V and 6 bases at J, with 12 bases between. This chain's CDR3 is CASSFRLVSEQYF. The CDR3 DNA reads TGTGCCAGCAGTTTCCGACTAGTATCCGAGCAGTACTTC.

The chain combines TRBV9 with TRBJ2-3, with 7 bases that match TRBD2. Germline V lookup: CDR1 SGDLS, CDR2 YYNGEE. The CDR3 loop spans 15 amino acids. Trimming cost V 0 bases and J 5 bases; bases outside gene matches: 6. DNA of the CDR3: TGTGCCAGCAGCGTAGCGGTAGGGGAGGGAGATACGCAGTATTTT. Translated, it gives CASSVAVGEGDTQYF.

This chain uses TRBV7-3 with TRBJ2-1, with D possibly being TRBD2 (5 bases). V was trimmed by 4 bases and J by 4 bases, leaving 14 bases between them. CDR3 length: 15 amino acids. Per germline, CDR1 SGHTA and CDR2 FQGTGA. CDR3 loop: CASSSRTGIYNEQFF. The CDR3 region has the DNA TGTGCCAGCAGCTCTCGAACGGGGATTTACAATGAGCAGTTCTTC.

This clonotype was detected only a few times. The J gene is TRBJ1-1, the V gene TRBV5-1; 8 bases are shared with TRBD1. Germline V CDR1 and CDR2: SGHRS, YFSETQ. The V segment lost 4 bases and the J segment 4 bases; nucleotides outside the gene matches: 15. The CDR3 is 17 residues long. The CDR3 is CASSTERDRLFGTEAFF. CDR3 DNA sequence: TGCGCCAGCAGCACGGAGAGGGACAGGTTATTCGGCACTGAAGCTTTCTTT.

The chain links TRBV5-1 to TRBJ1-2; no clear D gene. This CDR3 comprises 14 residues. CDR1 and CDR2 (germline): SGHRS, YFSETQ. V lost 0 bases to trimming and J lost 0 bases, with 6 bases between them. CDR3 loop: CASSLGPSNYGYTF. DNA of the CDR3: TGCGCCAGCAGCTTGGGGCCGTCTAACTATGGCTACACCTTC.

The table lists this clonotype with many counts. The genes are TRBV7-9 and TRBJ1-2; the match to TRBD1 covers 8 bases. From germline, CDR1 is SEHNR and CDR2 FQNEAQ (reference sequence). The CDR3 covers 17 residues. V lost 2 bases to trimming and J lost 3 bases; unmatched junction nucleotides: 11. Here the CDR3 reads CASSLSRTGPFDYGYTF. The CDR3 DNA reads as TGTGCCAGCAGCTTATCGAGGACAGGGCCATTCGACTATGGCTACACCTTC.

This chain uses TRBV20-1 with TRBJ2-7; D possibly matches TRBD1 or TRBD2 (5 bases each). CDR1 and CDR2 from the germline V gene are DFQATT and SNEGSKA (reference sequence). The CDR3 totals 17 residues. V was pared by 4 bases and J by 0 bases, with 22 bases between. Here the CDR3 DNA reads TGCAGTGCTACCGGGACCATCGAACATCCGAGCTCCTACGAGCAGTACTTC. Translating gives CSATGTIEHPSSYEQYF.

The rearrangement joins TRBV4-2 to TRBJ2-3, with 12 bases matching TRBD2. Germline V lookup: CDR1 LGHNA, CDR2 YNFKEQ. The ends lost 0 bases at V and 3 bases at J; junction bases unmatched: 16. This CDR3 contains 21 residues. The CDR3 spells CASSQDISASGGAGFTDTQYF. The CDR3 DNA reads as TGTGCCAGCAGCCAAGATATAAGTGCTAGCGGGGGGGCAGGATTTACAGATACGCAGTATTTT.

The rearrangement joins TRBV6-1 to TRBJ1-4; D gene unclear. This CDR3 has 16 residues. Germline CDR1 reads MNHNS; CDR2 reads SASEGT. V lost 6 bases, J lost 7 bases, and 21 bases lay in between. The DNA of the CDR3 is TGTGCCAGCAGCCCACTCCGGGGATCCGCGGGTGAAAAACTGTTTTTT. This encodes CASSPLRGSAGEKLFF.

The rearrangement uses TRBV12-3 or TRBV12-4 and TRBJ2-3, with a weak D call TRBD1 (6 bases). V lost 5 bases and J lost 3, with 18 bases in between. This CDR3 comprises 16 residues. CDR3 sequence: CASSRRRGVGTDTQYF. CDR3 bases: TGTGCCAGCAGTCGACGCAGGGGTGTAGGAACAGATACGCAGTATTTT.